Below are 13 T cell receptor beta chains sequenced from a single sample in a study of CD8+ T cells in alopecia areata. Treatment: oral pan-JAK inhibitor, 5-10 mg twice daily. Once RNA had been extracted, it was reverse transcribed into cDNA to act as the sequencing template. TCRdb's copy holds only in-frame clones and misses some; the assay was immunoSEQ multiplex PCR. Of roughly 73,000 clones in the sample, approximately 29% were seen once. Material: CD8+ T cells sorted from blood, obtained at week 4, from a patient treated with tofacitinib. Receptor source: a human donor with alopecia areata.

In its sample, this clone was seen a few times. The gene calls are TRBV19 and TRBJ2-1; 10 positions match TRBD2. Trimming cost V 2 bases and J 8 bases; bases outside gene matches: 6. The CDR3 has 15 residues. Looked up from germline, CDR1 is LNHDA and CDR2 is SQIVND (reference sequence). CDR3 amino acids: CASSIRLAGADEQFF. The CDR3 nucleotides are TGTGCCAGTAGTATACGCCTAGCGGGAGCCGATGAGCAGTTCTTC.

V is TRBV29-1 and J is TRBJ2-1, with 7 bases identical to TRBD2. J was trimmed by 2 bases and V by 8 bases; bases with no gene match: 3. Per germline, CDR1 SQVTM and CDR2 ANQGSEA. There are 12 residues in the CDR3. The CDR3 loop is CSSGKAYNEQFF. The CDR3 DNA reads as TGCAGCAGCGGGAAGGCCTACAATGAGCAGTTCTTC.

In this sample, this clone turned up a few times. The CDR3 region is CASSIAPGQRDQPQHF. In DNA form, the CDR3 reads TGTGCCAGTAGTATAGCCCCGGGGCAGCGGGATCAGCCCCAGCATTTT. The chain carries TRBV19 and TRBJ1-5; the D gene is possibly TRBD1 (5 bases). The CDR3 is 16 amino acids. V was shortened by 1 base and J by 5 bases, with 15 bases between the two germline ends. Germline-derived CDR1 and CDR2 are LNHDA and SQIVND (reference sequence).

The V call is TRBV4-1, the J call TRBJ2-5; TRBD1 matches 7 bases. CDR3 length equals 16 residues. The trim removed 2 bases at V and 2 bases at J, leaving 8 bases unmatched. CDR1 and CDR2 from the germline V gene are MGHRA and YSYEKL. The CDR3: CASSQPITGQQETQYF. In DNA form, the CDR3 reads TGCGCCAGCAGCCAACCCATCACGGGACAGCAAGAGACCCAGTACTTC.

This clone came up many times. The V and J genes are TRBV7-8 and TRBJ1-1; unclear D gene. CDR3 length: 14 amino acids. From germline, CDR1 is SGHVS and CDR2 FQNEAQ. V shed 2 bases and J shed 7 bases, with 14 bases lying between them. CDR3 coding DNA: TGTGCCAGCAGCTTATCTGTCATGACGGTTGAAGCTTTCTTT. Its protein is CASSLSVMTVEAFF.

V gene TRBV15 combines with J gene TRBJ2-7, with 11 bases matching TRBD1. The CDR3 extends over 14 amino acids. V lost 2 bases, J lost 4 bases, and 1 base stayed unmatched. Per germline, CDR1 LNHNV and CDR2 YYDKDF (reference sequence). CDR3 nucleotide sequence: TGTGCCACCAGCAGACGGGACAGGGGGTACGAGCAGTACTTC. Protein: CATSRRDRGYEQYF.

V is TRBV9 and J is TRBJ1-1; D is ambiguous. From germline, CDR1 is SGDLS and CDR2 YYNGEE. The CDR3 extends over 13 amino acids. The germline V and J ends were trimmed by 0 bases and 5 bases, with 8 bases remaining between them. The CDR3 loop reads CASSVGLTTEAFF. CDR3 bases: TGTGCCAGCAGCGTAGGGTTAACGACTGAAGCTTTCTTT. Combining the CDR3 with reference TRBV9 and TRBJ1-1 gives the whole variable domain DSGVTQTPKHLITATGQRVTLRCSPRSGDLSVYWYQQSLDQGLQFLIQYYNGEERAKGNILERFSAQQFPDLHSELNLSSLELGDSALYFCASSVGLTTEAFFGQGTRLTVV.

This clone has only a few counts. The V call is TRBV5-1, the J call TRBJ2-7; 7 bases are shared with TRBD1. CDR3 length: 13 residues. Germline CDR1 is SGHRS and CDR2 is YFSETQ. V lost 8 bases and J lost 6; bases outside the gene matches: 11. This CDR3 reads CASSIRQGSEQYF. The CDR3 DNA is TGCGCCAGTTCCATCCGACAGGGTAGCGAGCAGTACTTC. Full variable domain (outside the CDR3, taken from reference TRBV5-1 and TRBJ2-7): KAGVTQTPRYLIKTRGQQVTLSCSPISGHRSVSWYQQTPGQGLQFLFEYFSETQRNKGNFPGRFSGRQFSNSRSEMNVSTLELGDSALYLCASSIRQGSEQYFGPGTRLTVT.

This clone was detected only a few times. The chain links TRBV27 to TRBJ1-2; 7 bases line up with TRBD1. Germline CDR1 MNHEY, CDR2 SMNVEV (reference sequence). The CDR3 is made up of 14 amino acids. The V segment lost 6 bases and the J segment 2 bases; nucleotides outside the gene matches: 6. The chain's CDR3 is CASSRRQGNYGYTF. The CDR3 nucleotides read TGTGCCAGCAGCCGTCGACAGGGAAACTATGGCTACACCTTC.

In this sample, this clone turned up a few times. The genes are TRBV27 and TRBJ2-6, with D possibly being TRBD1 (5 bases). Trimming cost V 5 bases and J 1 base, with 9 bases left between them. The germline V gene has CDR1 MNHEY and CDR2 SMNVEV (reference sequence). The CDR3 extends over 15 amino acids. The CDR3 coding sequence is TGTGCCAGCAGTGTCACAGGTTCTGGGGCCAACGTCCTGACTTTC. This translates into CASSVTGSGANVLTF.

The CDR3 loop is CASTLGSGANVLTF. CDR3 nucleotides: TGTGCCAGCACCCTTGGGTCCGGGGCCAACGTCCTGACTTTC. The chain combines TRBV6-5 with TRBJ2-6, with D hard to call. The CDR3 length is 14 residues. From germline, CDR1 is MNHEY and CDR2 SVGAGI. Trimming pared 7 bases from V and 4 bases from J, leaving 11 bases between.

CDR3 DNA: TGCAGCGTTGTCCAGGGCCCTGAAAAACTGTTTTTT. Translation gives CSVVQGPEKLFF. V usage is TRBV29-1 and J usage is TRBJ1-4, with D maybe TRBD1 (5 bases). This CDR3 region has 12 residues. V was shortened by 4 bases and J by 7 bases, with 10 bases between the two germline ends. The germline CDR1 and CDR2 sequences are SQVTM and ANQGSEA.

This clone has only a few counts. The chain couples TRBV29-1 to TRBJ2-1; a possible D gene is TRBD2 (5 bases). CDR1 is SQVTM, CDR2 ANQGSEA, per germline. The V and J ends lost 3 bases and 7 bases respectively, with 7 bases between them. The CDR3 sequence is 11 residues long. Written as DNA, the CDR3 is TGCAGCGTTGATGAGGGTAATGAGCAGTTCTTC. Its protein product is CSVDEGNEQFF.